Described below is a single TCR beta chain sequence and its context. Its specificity is not known. Other DNA sequences of this sample code for an identical CDR3. This table comes from immunoSEQ multiplex PCR, and its TCRdb copy is limited to in-frame clones, with some not included. The repertoire includes about 240,000 clones, about four fifths of them detected once, and roughly 0.67% sits in the top ten. This CDR3 contains 12 residues. Germline CDR1 is SGHRS and CDR2 is YFSETQ. The ends were cut back, 0 bases at V and 5 bases at J, with 5 bases in the middle. The record originates from a study of Tregs in tolerant kidney transplant recipients. Study-wide findings and caveats: Validation in larger populations is needed because few patients were studied. Biological reproducibility was not directly addressed in this study. Activated donor B cell expansion appeared to reveal the most relevant donor-specific TCRbeta repertoire.

Unstimulated regulatory T cells (CD4+CD25+CD127-), CD4+CD25- non-regulatory cells, CD4 and CD8 cells were FACS-sorted from thawed PBMCs. V gene TRBV5-1 combines with J gene TRBJ2-5; possibly TRBD1 for D (5 bases). Source material: CD4+ T cells from blood. The sequence came from a human donor in good health. CDR3 bases: TGCGCCAGCAGCTTGGAGGGGGAGACCCAGTACTTC. It translates to CASSLEGETQYF. Variable domain in full (rest from reference TRBV5-1 and TRBJ2-5): KAGVTQTPRYLIKTRGQQVTLSCSPISGHRSVSWYQQTPGQGLQFLFEYFSETQRNKGNFPGRFSGRQFSNSRSEMNVSTLELGDSALYLCASSLEGETQYFGPGTRLLVL.